What follows is one T cell receptor (beta chain) and its context. Its antigen is not identified. The sample originates from a study of PD-1 blockade in classical Hodgkin lymphoma. The study's findings and limits: Diminished baseline TCR diversity has been reported in newly diagnosed patients relative to healthy donors. The causes of the repertoire differences, possibly disease activity or prior therapy, remain undefined. For complete responders, baseline diversity was comparable to that of newly diagnosed patients.

The assay was immunoSEQ multiplex PCR, and TCRdb's table has in-frame clones only and misses some. The data contain 10,000 to 15,000 clones, approximately 79% of them singletons. From germline, CDR1 is SGHRS and CDR2 YFSETQ. The CDR3 totals 15 residues. The V gene end was trimmed by 0 bases and the J gene end by 3 bases; junction bases not matched to a gene: 2. No patient escaped relapse after autologous stem cell transplantation, and brentuximab vedotin exposure varied. The receptor comes from a human donor with classical Hodgkin lymphoma. The input for sequencing was peripheral blood mononuclear cells (PBMCs), taken at baseline. This chain uses TRBV5-1 with TRBJ2-4, with TRBD2 matching 8 bases. The CDR3 sequence is CASSLVAGNKNIQYF. The CDR3, as DNA: TGCGCCAGCAGCTTGGTAGCGGGGAACAAAAACATTCAGTACTTC.